The T cell receptor (beta chain) described here comes from a study of T-cell reconstitution after alpha-beta-depleted transplantation in children. Molecular barcoding with unique molecular identifiers was used for the TCRbeta library. MiXCR, run by TCRdb on the PCR reads, gives a single entry per CDR3 protein. The table lists tens of thousands of distinct CDR3 sequences, around 40% of them singletons. The CDR3 is 15 amino acids. Germline CDR1 SGHAT, CDR2 FQNNGV. V lost 7 bases to trimming and J lost 9 bases, with 22 bases between them. V and J are TRBV11-2 and TRBJ2-1; weak D call: TRBD2 (6 bases). The TCR sequence derives from a male patient younger than 18 who had a stem cell transplant for acute lymphoblastic leukemia, so the T cells may come from the graft donor. The sequencing used PBMCs, mostly from graft donor cells, collected 360 days after TCRalphabeta/CD19-depleted stem cell transplant. The CDR3 region is CASTEPGVLESEQFF. CDR3 in DNA: TGTGCCAGCACGGAACCGGGAGTGTTGGAGAGTGAGCAGTTCTTC.